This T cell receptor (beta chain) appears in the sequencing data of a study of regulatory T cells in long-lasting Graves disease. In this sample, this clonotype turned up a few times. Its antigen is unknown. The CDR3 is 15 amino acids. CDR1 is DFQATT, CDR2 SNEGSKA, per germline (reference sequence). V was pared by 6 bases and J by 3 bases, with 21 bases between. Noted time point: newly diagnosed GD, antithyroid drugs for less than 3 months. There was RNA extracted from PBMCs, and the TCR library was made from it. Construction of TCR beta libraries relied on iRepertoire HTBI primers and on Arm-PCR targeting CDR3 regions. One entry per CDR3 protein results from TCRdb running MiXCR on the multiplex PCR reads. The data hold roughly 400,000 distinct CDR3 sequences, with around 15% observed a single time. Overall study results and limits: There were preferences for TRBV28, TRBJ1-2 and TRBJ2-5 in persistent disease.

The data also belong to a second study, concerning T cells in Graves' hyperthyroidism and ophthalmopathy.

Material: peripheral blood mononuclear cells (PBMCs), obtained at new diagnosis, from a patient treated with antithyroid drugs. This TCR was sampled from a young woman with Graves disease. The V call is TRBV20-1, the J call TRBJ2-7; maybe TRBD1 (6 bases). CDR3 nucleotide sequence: TGCAGTGCCCCCCCAACCCCAGGGGCTCTCTACGAGCAGTACTTC. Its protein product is CSAPPTPGALYEQYF.